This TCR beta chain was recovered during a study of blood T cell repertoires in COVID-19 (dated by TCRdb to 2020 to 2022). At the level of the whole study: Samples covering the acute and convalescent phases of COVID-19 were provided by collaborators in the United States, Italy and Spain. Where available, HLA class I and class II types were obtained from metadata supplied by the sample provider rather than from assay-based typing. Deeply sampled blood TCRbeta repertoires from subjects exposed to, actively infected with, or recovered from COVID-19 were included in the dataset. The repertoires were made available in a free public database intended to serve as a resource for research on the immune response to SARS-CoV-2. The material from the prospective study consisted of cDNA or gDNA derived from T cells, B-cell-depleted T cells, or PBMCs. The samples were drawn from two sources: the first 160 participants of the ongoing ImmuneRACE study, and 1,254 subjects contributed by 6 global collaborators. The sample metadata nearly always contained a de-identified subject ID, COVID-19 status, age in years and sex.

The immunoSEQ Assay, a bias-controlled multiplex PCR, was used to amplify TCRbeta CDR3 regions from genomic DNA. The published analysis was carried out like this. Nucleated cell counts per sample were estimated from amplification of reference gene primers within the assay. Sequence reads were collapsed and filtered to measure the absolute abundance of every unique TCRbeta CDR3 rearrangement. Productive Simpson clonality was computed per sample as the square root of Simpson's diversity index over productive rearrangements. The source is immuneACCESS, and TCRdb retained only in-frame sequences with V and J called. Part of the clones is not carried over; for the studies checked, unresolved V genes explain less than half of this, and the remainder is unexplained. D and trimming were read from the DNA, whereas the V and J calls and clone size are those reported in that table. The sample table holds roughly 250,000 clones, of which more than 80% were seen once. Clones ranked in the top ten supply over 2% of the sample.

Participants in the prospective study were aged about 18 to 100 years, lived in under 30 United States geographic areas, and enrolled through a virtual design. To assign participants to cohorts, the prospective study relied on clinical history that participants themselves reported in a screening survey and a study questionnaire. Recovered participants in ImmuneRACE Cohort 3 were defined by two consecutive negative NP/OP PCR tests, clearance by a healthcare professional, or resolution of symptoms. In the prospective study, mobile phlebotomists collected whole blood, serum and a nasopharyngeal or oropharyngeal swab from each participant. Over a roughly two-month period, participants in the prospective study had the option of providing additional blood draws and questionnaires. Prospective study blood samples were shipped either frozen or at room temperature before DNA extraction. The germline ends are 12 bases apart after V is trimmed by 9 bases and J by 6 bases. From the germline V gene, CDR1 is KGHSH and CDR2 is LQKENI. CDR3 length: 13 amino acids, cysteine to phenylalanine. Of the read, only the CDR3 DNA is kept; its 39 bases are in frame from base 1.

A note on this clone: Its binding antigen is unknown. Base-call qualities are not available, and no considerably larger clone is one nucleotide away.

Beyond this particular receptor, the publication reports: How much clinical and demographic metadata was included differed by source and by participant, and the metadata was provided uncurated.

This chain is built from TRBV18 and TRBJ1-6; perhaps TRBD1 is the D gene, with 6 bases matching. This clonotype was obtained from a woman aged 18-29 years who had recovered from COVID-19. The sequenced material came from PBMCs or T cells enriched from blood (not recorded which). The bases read TGTGCCAGTATGGACAGCCTTAATTCACCCCTCCACTTT. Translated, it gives CASMDSLNSPLHF.